Following are 23 T cell receptor beta chains from one sample sequenced in a study of control samples from healthy donors and cancer patients. This table comes from immunoSEQ multiplex PCR, and its TCRdb copy is limited to in-frame clones, with some not included. The sample comprises 150,000 to 200,000 clones, about nine tenths of which are singletons, and approximately 1.5% rests with the top ten. What was sequenced was blood. These receptors originate from a woman between 25 and 40 years old in good health.

The gene calls are TRBV24-1 and TRBJ2-1; D not certain. The CDR3 length is 12 residues. The V end lost 4 bases, the J end lost 7 bases, and 7 bases lay between the germline ends. CDR1 KGHDR and CDR2 SFDVKD come from the germline V gene. CDR3 region: CATSEGRNEQFF. Here the CDR3 DNA reads TGTGCCACCAGTGAGGGTAGGAATGAGCAGTTCTTC.

The chain couples TRBV4-1 to TRBJ2-5; 7 bases fit TRBD2. This CDR3 has 12 amino acids. The germline gives CDR1 MGHRA, CDR2 YSYEKL. The V and J ends lost 3 bases and 5 bases, in that order; junction bases with no gene match: 0. The CDR3 sequence: CASSQGGETQYF. The CDR3 nucleotides read TGCGCCAGCAGCCAGGGAGGGGAGACCCAGTACTTC.

The chain joins TRBV6-1 to TRBJ1-2; 9 bases match TRBD1. CDR1 and CDR2 (germline): MNHNS, SASEGT. CDR3 size: 15 residues. Trimming removed 2 bases from V and 5 bases from J; junction bases left unmatched: 6. CDR3 in DNA: TGTGCCAGCAGTGAACCCGACAGGGGGAAGTATGGCTACACCTTC. It encodes CASSEPDRGKYGYTF.

The chain recombines TRBV11-3 with TRBJ2-5; D is ambiguous. Trimming took 2 bases from V and 5 from J, leaving 9 bases between them. CDR1 is SGHNT and CDR2 is YENEEA in the germline V gene. There are 13 residues in the CDR3. CDR3 protein: CASSLTQSETQYF. The CDR3 DNA is TGTGCCAGCAGCTTAACCCAAAGCGAGACCCAGTACTTC.

The J gene is TRBJ1-2, the V gene TRBV6-2 or TRBV6-3; 9 nucleotides match TRBD1. The ends lost 6 bases at V and 2 bases at J; junction bases unmatched: 4. The CDR3 loop spans 14 amino acids. Germline V CDR1 and CDR2: MNHEY, SVGEGT. CDR3 sequence: CASSNRGQNYGYTF. The CDR3 coding sequence is TGTGCCAGCAGCAACAGGGGGCAGAACTATGGCTACACCTTC.

The rearrangement uses TRBV11-3 and TRBJ2-7; TRBD2 matches 13 bases. From germline, CDR1 is SGHNT and CDR2 YENEEA. The CDR3 spans 17 residues. J was trimmed by 3 bases and V by 0 bases; bases with no gene match: 5. CDR3 nucleotide sequence: TGTGCCAGCAGCTTAGAAGGGACTAGCGGGAACCTCTACGAGCAGTACTTC. Translating it yields CASSLEGTSGNLYEQYF.

To note about this clone: The same CDR3 is also encoded by other DNA sequences in this sample. The gene calls are TRBV14 and TRBJ1-2; 7 bases are a match to TRBD1. The trim removed 1 base at V and 4 bases at J, leaving 0 bases unmatched. Per the germline V gene, CDR1 is SGHDN and CDR2 is FVKESK. This CDR3 spans 13 amino acids. The CDR3 reads CASSQGTGYGYTF. The CDR3, as DNA: TGTGCCAGCAGCCAAGGGACAGGCTATGGCTACACCTTC.

The rearrangement joins TRBV5-6 to TRBJ2-2, with D possibly being TRBD2 (6 bases). Trimming took off 8 bases at V and 1 base at J, with 12 bases between the two ends. Germline V gives CDR1 SGHDT, CDR2 YYEEEE. CDR3 length: 14 amino acids. Written as DNA, the CDR3 is TGTGCCAGTCGGGGGATACAGAACACCGGGGAGCTGTTTTTT. It codes for CASRGIQNTGELFF.

This clone was counted a single time. V and J are TRBV4-1 and TRBJ2-1, with a weak D call TRBD2 (5 bases). V was cut by 0 bases and J by 0 bases, with 12 bases left in between. CDR3 size: 17 residues. Germline V CDR1 and CDR2: MGHRA, YSYEKL. DNA of the CDR3: TGCGCCAGCAGCCAAGAAGGAGCGGAGAGCTCCTACAATGAGCAGTTCTTC. Translating it yields CASSQEGAESSYNEQFF.

This chain uses TRBV28 with TRBJ1-5, with D tentatively TRBD1 (5 bases). Trimming left V 3 bases short and J 0 bases short, with 12 bases between. The CDR3 runs 16 residues. Germline CDR1 is MDHEN and CDR2 is SYDVKM. CDR3 in DNA: TGTGCCAGCAGTTTCTATCCCGGGGGTAGCAATCAGCCCCAGCATTTT. This codes for CASSFYPGGSNQPQHF.

This chain joins TRBV6-4 and TRBJ1-6, with D unresolved. V lost 5 bases, J lost 5 bases, and 7 bases lay in between. The CDR3 sequence is 13 residues long. CDR1 is MRHNA and CDR2 is SNTAGT in the germline V gene. CDR3 nucleotide sequence: TGTGCCAGCAGTATACAGCATAATTCACCCCTCCACTTT. It yields the protein CASSIQHNSPLHF.

V is TRBV5-1 and J is TRBJ2-3, with 10 positions matching TRBD2. V was pared by 5 bases and J by 1 base, with 7 bases of the junction left unmatched. Germline CDR1 is SGHRS and CDR2 is YFSETQ. The CDR3 extends over 16 amino acids. CDR3 protein: CASSYPGTSGTDTQYF. The DNA of the CDR3 is TGCGCCAGCAGTTACCCCGGGACTAGCGGCACAGATACGCAGTATTTT. Filled out from reference TRBV5-1 and TRBJ2-3, the complete variable domain reads KAGVTQTPRYLIKTRGQQVTLSCSPISGHRSVSWYQQTPGQGLQFLFEYFSETQRNKGNFPGRFSGRQFSNSRSEMNVSTLELGDSALYLCASSYPGTSGTDTQYFGPGTRLTVL.

Regarding this clone: Different DNA sequences within this sample yield the same CDR3. The chain carries TRBV18 and TRBJ2-1; no reliable D call. Germline loops: CDR1 KGHSH, CDR2 LQKENI. The CDR3 length is 11 residues. V was clipped by 3 bases and J by 5 bases, with 2 bases between them. Written as DNA, the CDR3 is TGTGCCAGCTCACCTAACAATGAGCAGTTCTTC. The encoded protein is CASSPNNEQFF.

The chain employs TRBV7-9 and TRBJ2-7, with a weak D call TRBD1 (5 bases). The CDR3 loop spans 13 amino acids. Germline CDR1 reads SEHNR; CDR2 reads FQNEAQ (reference sequence). The V end lost 5 bases, the J end lost 2 bases, and 10 bases lay between the germline ends. CDR3 nucleotide sequence: TGTGCCAGCAGCCCCGGACACGCCTACGAGCAGTACTTC. Amino acids: CASSPGHAYEQYF.

The count of this clone is one. The chain uses TRBV28 and TRBJ1-6; the match to TRBD1 covers 7 bases. The CDR3 has 15 amino acids. The V gene's germline CDR1 is MDHEN and CDR2 SYDVKM. V trimming: 7 bases; J trimming: 4 bases; junction bases outside the gene matches: 7. The CDR3 DNA is TGTGCCAGCACCGCTACAGGGGTTTATAATTCACCCCTCCACTTT. This gives the protein CASTATGVYNSPLHF.

This chain joins TRBV27 and TRBJ1-1; D is possibly TRBD1 (5 bases). The germline V gene encodes CDR1 MNHEY and CDR2 SMNVEV (reference sequence). Trimming pared 5 bases from V and 1 base from J, leaving 5 bases between. The CDR3 spans 12 residues. The CDR3 DNA is TGTGCCAGCAGTCAGGGGAACACTGAAGCTTTCTTT. The encoded protein is CASSQGNTEAFF.

The chain has TRBV27 and TRBJ2-4; TRBD1 agrees at 10 bases. This CDR3 has 16 amino acids. The germline gives CDR1 MNHEY, CDR2 SMNVEV (reference sequence). The ends lost 6 bases at V and 0 bases at J; junction bases unmatched: 5. The CDR3 sequence: CASSRDRGIAKNIQYF. Written as DNA, the CDR3 is TGTGCCAGCAGCCGGGACAGGGGTATAGCCAAAAACATTCAGTACTTC.

V usage is TRBV19 and J usage is TRBJ2-3, with TRBD2 as a possible D gene (6 bases). CDR3 length equals 15 residues. With 2 bases removed from V and 4 bases from J, the gap between germline ends came to 13 bases. The germline CDR1 and CDR2 sequences are LNHDA and SQIVND (reference sequence). The CDR3 here is CASSIRSSGADTQYF. The DNA of the CDR3 is TGTGCCAGTAGTATACGTAGTAGCGGCGCAGATACGCAGTATTTT.

To note about this clone: Other DNA sequences of this sample code for an identical CDR3. The chain combines TRBV6-4 with TRBJ2-6; TRBD1 or TRBD2 may be the D gene (5 bases each). CDR1 is MRHNA and CDR2 is SNTAGT in the germline V gene. V lost 4 bases to trimming and J lost 0 bases, with 7 bases between them. This CDR3 comprises 15 residues. CDR3 coding DNA: TGTGCCAGCAGTGGGGGGAACTCTGGGGCCAACGTCCTGACTTTC. Protein: CASSGGNSGANVLTF.

The chain combines TRBV6-6 with TRBJ1-1, with TRBD1 matching over 9 bases. With V trimmed by 2 bases and J by 4 bases, 2 bases remained unmatched. Germline lookup yields CDR1 MNHNY and CDR2 SVGAGI (reference sequence). This CDR3 comprises 14 residues. The CDR3 coding sequence is TGTGCCAGCAGTTACGACAGGGGGGGCACTGAAGCTTTCTTT. Encoded protein: CASSYDRGGTEAFF.

The V and J genes are TRBV18 and TRBJ1-3, with 7 bases fitting TRBD1. CDR1 and CDR2 (germline): KGHSH, LQKENI. CDR3 length: 14 residues. The V gene end was trimmed by 4 bases and the J gene end by 0 bases; junction bases not matched to a gene: 0. The CDR3 here is CASSRDSSGNTIYF. The CDR3 region has the DNA TGTGCCAGCTCACGGGACAGCTCTGGAAACACCATATATTTT.

DNA for the CDR3: TGTGCCAGCAGTTACGGTCAGGGAACTCACAATGAGCAGTTCTTC. Its protein product is CASSYGQGTHNEQFF. The rearrangement links TRBV28 to TRBJ2-1, with D maybe TRBD1 (5 bases). The V and J ends lost 4 bases and 5 bases respectively, with 15 bases between them. This CDR3 has 15 amino acids. In germline, CDR1 is MDHEN, CDR2 SYDVKM.

This chain links TRBV9 with TRBJ1-2, with 7 nucleotides matching TRBD1. Looked up from germline, CDR1 is SGDLS and CDR2 is YYNGEE. The CDR3 is 13 residues long. V dropped 4 bases and J dropped 4; count of bases not matched to a gene: 4. CDR3 region: CASSPRDSYGYTF. In DNA, the CDR3 is TGTGCCAGCAGCCCCCGGGACAGCTATGGCTACACCTTC.